The TCR beta chain described here comes from a study of blood T cells in healthy people across ages. V lost 3 bases and J 4 bases, leaving 13 bases between the germline ends. This CDR3 is 16 amino acids long. Germline loops: CDR1 LGHDT, CDR2 YNNKEL (reference sequence). PCR was performed a second time for 7 to 11 cycles using a sample-barcoded 5' primer and a J-beta primer mix. One entry per CDR3 protein results from TCRdb running MiXCR on the 5' RACE reads. The data show 630,000 or so distinct CDR3 sequences, approximately 30% seen once. Sequencing was performed on blood. The genes are TRBV3-1 and TRBJ1-6; possibly TRBD1 for D (5 bases). This receptor was taken from a woman at least 80 years old in good health. This chain's CDR3 is CASSQGTGGYNSPLHF. CDR3 bases: TGTGCCAGCAGCCAGGGCACCGGGGGATATAATTCACCCCTCCACTTT. Complete variable domain (other parts from reference TRBV3-1 and TRBJ1-6): DTAVSQTPKYLVTQMGNDKSIKCEQNLGHDTMYWYKQDSKKFLKIMFSYNNKELIINETVPNRFSPKSPDKAHLNLHINSLELGDSAVYFCASSQGTGGYNSPLHFGNGTRLTVT.